What follows is one TCR beta chain and its context. Its antigen remains unidentified. This sample was taken from a study of T cell responses to AZD1222 COVID-19 vaccine. Per germline, CDR1 SGHTA and CDR2 FQGTGA. This CDR3 is built from 13 residues. Trimming took 5 bases from V and 5 from J, leaving 10 bases between them. Broader study findings: Repertoire sampling was restricted to post-peak T cell response timepoints. At study baseline, merely six AZD1222 recipients were seropositive. Clonal diversity was possibly underestimated, and white British individuals and females predominated among donors.

Measured with immunoSEQ multiplex PCR; TCRdb has only the in-frame clones, and not every one. The sample lists tens of thousands of clones, about nine tenths seen once, with 4.2% in the top ten. Sequences were derived from peripheral blood, sampled on day 0 of AZD1222 vaccination. The TCR sequence derives from an adult in good health. The chain couples TRBV7-3 to TRBJ2-4; D may correspond to TRBD1 or TRBD2 (5 bases each). The CDR3 is CASSTGTQNIQYF. The CDR3 coding sequence is TGTGCCAGCAGCACCGGGACCCAAAACATTCAGTACTTC.